The 10 T cell receptor beta chains listed next were all sequenced from one sample in a study of response to subunit inactivated influenza vaccine. TCRdb recomputed calls from the RT-PCR reads with MiXCR, one row per CDR3 protein. The data contain over 400,000 distinct CDR3 sequences, 10% to 11% of them seen just once; the ten biggest clones take up approximately 12%. The source was PBMCs from blood, collected 40 to 50 days after vaccination. These receptors were taken from a man aged 45-65 years who received an inactivated influenza vaccine.

The table lists this clonotype with a few counts. V usage is TRBV9 and J usage is TRBJ2-6; D not certain. CDR3 length equals 19 residues. Germline V gene lookup returns CDR1 SGDLS and CDR2 YYNGEE. The V end lost 2 bases, the J end lost 3 bases, and 21 bases lay between the germline ends. The CDR3 DNA reads as TGTGCCAGCAGCGTCGACTTCTCCTCAAGCGTCTTTGGGGCCAACGTCCTGACTTTC. It yields the protein CASSVDFSSSVFGANVLTF.

There are a few counts of this clonotype. The rearrangement joins TRBV10-3 to TRBJ1-1; a possible D gene is TRBD1 (6 bases). Germline V gene lookup returns CDR1 ENHRY and CDR2 SYGVKD. Trimming cost V 10 bases and J 0 bases, with 12 bases left between them. The CDR3 is 13 amino acids. CDR3 sequence: CATRGRMNTEAFF. The DNA of the CDR3 is TGTGCCACCAGGGGCAGGATGAACACTGAAGCTTTCTTT.

This clonotype turned up a few times. The chain couples TRBV20-1 to TRBJ1-5, with a weak D call TRBD1 (5 bases). CDR1 DFQATT and CDR2 SNEGSKA come from the germline V gene (reference sequence). V lost 6 bases, J lost 6 bases, and 18 bases lay in between. The CDR3 is 14 amino acids. This chain's CDR3 is CSAGDGRETQPQHF. The CDR3 nucleotides are TGCAGTGCAGGGGATGGTAGGGAGACTCAGCCCCAGCATTTT.

The genes are TRBV28 and TRBJ2-3, with 12 bases that match TRBD2. CDR1 is MDHEN, CDR2 SYDVKM, per germline. The CDR3 is made up of 17 amino acids. The J segment lost 5 bases and the V segment lost 6 bases, leaving 12 bases of the junction unmatched. This CDR3 reads CASRAQALAGGGDTQYF. The CDR3, as DNA: TGTGCCAGCAGGGCCCAAGCACTAGCGGGGGGTGGAGATACGCAGTATTTT.

V is TRBV9 and J is TRBJ2-1, with 9 bases fitting TRBD2. V gave up 3 bases and J gave up 4 bases; unmatched junction bases: 5. The CDR3 has 15 amino acids. Germline CDR1 is SGDLS and CDR2 is YYNGEE. The CDR3 DNA reads TGTGCCAGCAGCGAGCGGGGGGACATATACAATGAGCAGTTCTTC. This gives the protein CASSERGDIYNEQFF.

This clonotype has more than one count but fewer than ten. The V call is TRBV11-2, the J call TRBJ2-2, with D possibly being TRBD2 (6 bases). V shed 5 bases and J shed 1 base, with 14 bases lying between them. Germline loops: CDR1 SGHAT, CDR2 FQNNGV. CDR3 length equals 16 residues. The CDR3 DNA sequence: TGTGCCAGCAGCCCCTCCGGGACTGTGAACACCGGGGAGCTGTTTTTT. Encoded protein: CASSPSGTVNTGELFF.

In its sample, this clonotype was seen a few times. This chain uses TRBV4-1 with TRBJ2-3; the D gene is possibly TRBD1 (6 bases). This CDR3 spans 13 amino acids. From germline, CDR1 is MGHRA and CDR2 YSYEKL. Trimming pared 2 bases from V and 6 bases from J, leaving 9 bases between. CDR3 in DNA: TGCGCCAGCAGCCAACGGGACACTGATACGCAGTATTTT. Its protein product is CASSQRDTDTQYF.

Ten or more counts support this clonotype. This CDR3 reads CASSLWNANTGELFF. In DNA, the CDR3 is TGTGCCAGCAGTTTGTGGAATGCTAACACCGGGGAGCTGTTTTTT. This chain uses TRBV12-3 or TRBV12-4 with TRBJ2-2; no definite D call. The CDR3 covers 15 residues. V was trimmed by 3 bases and J by 2 bases, leaving 10 bases between them.

This clonotype was detected ten times or more. V is TRBV2 and J is TRBJ2-3, with 9 nucleotides matching TRBD1. The V and J ends lost 3 bases and 3 bases, in that order; junction bases with no gene match: 10. The germline gives CDR1 SNHLY, CDR2 FYNNEI. CDR3 length: 17 amino acids. DNA for the CDR3: TGTGCCAGCAGTGATATTAAGGGGACAGGGTTTACAGATACGCAGTATTTT. This sequence encodes CASSDIKGTGFTDTQYF.

V gene TRBV28 combines with J gene TRBJ2-7; 9 bases agree with TRBD2. The CDR3 covers 15 residues. J was trimmed by 4 bases and V by 6 bases; bases with no gene match: 10. Germline V gives CDR1 MDHEN, CDR2 SYDVKM. CDR3 region: CASSQYSGRLYEQYF. The CDR3, as DNA: TGTGCCAGCAGCCAGTATAGCGGGAGATTATACGAGCAGTACTTC.